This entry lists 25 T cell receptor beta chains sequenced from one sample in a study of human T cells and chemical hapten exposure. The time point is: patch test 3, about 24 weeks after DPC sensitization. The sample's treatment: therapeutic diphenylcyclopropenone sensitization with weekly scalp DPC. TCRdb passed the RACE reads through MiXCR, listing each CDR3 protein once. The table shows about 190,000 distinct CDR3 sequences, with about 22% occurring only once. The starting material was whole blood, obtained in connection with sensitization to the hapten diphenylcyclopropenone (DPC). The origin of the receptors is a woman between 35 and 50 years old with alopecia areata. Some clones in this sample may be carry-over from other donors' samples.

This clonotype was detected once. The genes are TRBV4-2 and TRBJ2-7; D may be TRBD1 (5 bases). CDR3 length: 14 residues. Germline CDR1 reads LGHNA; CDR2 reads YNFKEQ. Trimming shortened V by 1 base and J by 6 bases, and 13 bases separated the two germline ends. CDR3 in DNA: TGTGCCAGCAGCCAAGCCCGGAGTGGGGCCGAGCAGTACTTC. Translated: CASSQARSGAEQYF.

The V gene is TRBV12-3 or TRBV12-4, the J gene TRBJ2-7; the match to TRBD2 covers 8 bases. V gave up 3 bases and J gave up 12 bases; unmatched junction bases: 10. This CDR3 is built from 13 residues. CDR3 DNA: TGTGCCAGCAGTTTGGGGGAGCGGGAGCCCTCGTACTTC. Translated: CASSLGEREPSYF.

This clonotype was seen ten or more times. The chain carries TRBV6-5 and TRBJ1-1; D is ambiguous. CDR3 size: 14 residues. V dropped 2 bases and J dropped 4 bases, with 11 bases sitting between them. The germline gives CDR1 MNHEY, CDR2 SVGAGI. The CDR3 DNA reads TGTGCCAGCAGTTACAGGGTTCTAGGCACTGAAGCTTTCTTT. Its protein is CASSYRVLGTEAFF.

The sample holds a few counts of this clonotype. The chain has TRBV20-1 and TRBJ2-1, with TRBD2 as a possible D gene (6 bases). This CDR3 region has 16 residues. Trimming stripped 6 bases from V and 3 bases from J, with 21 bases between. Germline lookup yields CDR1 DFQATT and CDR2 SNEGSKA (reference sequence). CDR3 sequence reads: CSAPIRTGLVYNEQFF. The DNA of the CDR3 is TGCAGTGCCCCAATACGTACGGGACTCGTCTACAATGAGCAGTTCTTC.

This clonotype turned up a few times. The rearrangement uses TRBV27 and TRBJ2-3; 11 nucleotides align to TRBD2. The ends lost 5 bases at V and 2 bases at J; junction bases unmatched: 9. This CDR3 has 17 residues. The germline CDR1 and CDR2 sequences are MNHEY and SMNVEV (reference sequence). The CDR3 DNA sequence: TGTGCCAGCAGTCGCGCGACTAGCGGGGTACACACAGATACGCAGTATTTT. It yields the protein CASSRATSGVHTDTQYF.

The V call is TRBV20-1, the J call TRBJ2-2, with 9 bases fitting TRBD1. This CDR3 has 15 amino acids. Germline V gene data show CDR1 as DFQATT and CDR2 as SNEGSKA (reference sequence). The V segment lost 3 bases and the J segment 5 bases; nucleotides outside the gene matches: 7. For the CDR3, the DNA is TGCAGTGCTAGTTCTCCGGGACAGGGAACCGGGGAGCTGTTTTTT. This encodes CSASSPGQGTGELFF.

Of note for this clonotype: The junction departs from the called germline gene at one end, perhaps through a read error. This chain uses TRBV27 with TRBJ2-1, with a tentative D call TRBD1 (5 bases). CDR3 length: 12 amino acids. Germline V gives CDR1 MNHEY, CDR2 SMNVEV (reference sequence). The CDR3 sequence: CATSQRGPPQFF. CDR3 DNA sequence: TGTGCCACCAGTCAAAGGGGTCCCCCACAGTTCTTC.

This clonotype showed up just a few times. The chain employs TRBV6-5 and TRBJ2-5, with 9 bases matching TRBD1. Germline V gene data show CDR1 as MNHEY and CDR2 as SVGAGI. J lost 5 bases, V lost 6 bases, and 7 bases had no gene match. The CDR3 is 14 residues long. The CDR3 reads CASRRQGESETQYF. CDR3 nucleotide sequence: TGTGCCAGCAGGCGACAGGGGGAGTCGGAGACCCAGTACTTC.

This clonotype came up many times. The CDR3 reads CASSQAGQTDSPLHF. CDR3 sequence (DNA): TGCGCCAGCAGCCAGGCCGGACAGACCGATTCACCCCTCCACTTT. This chain links TRBV4-3 with TRBJ1-6, with a weak D call TRBD1 (6 bases). V was clipped by 3 bases and J by 8 bases, with 14 bases between them. CDR3 size: 15 residues. Germline lookup yields CDR1 LGHNA and CDR2 YSLEER.

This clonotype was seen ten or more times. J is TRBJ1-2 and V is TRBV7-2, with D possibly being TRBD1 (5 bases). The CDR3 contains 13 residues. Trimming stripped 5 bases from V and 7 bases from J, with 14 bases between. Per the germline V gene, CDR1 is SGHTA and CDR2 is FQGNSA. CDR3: CASSPDGQGGYTF. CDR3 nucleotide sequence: TGTGCCAGCAGCCCGGACGGGCAGGGTGGCTACACCTTC.

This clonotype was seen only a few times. CDR3 in amino acids: CSARGDALTDTQYF. The CDR3 nucleotides are TGCAGTGCTAGAGGGGATGCACTCACAGATACGCAGTATTTT. The V and J genes are TRBV20-1 and TRBJ2-3; D is unresolved. The CDR3 has 14 amino acids. Germline V lookup: CDR1 DFQATT, CDR2 SNEGSKA (reference sequence). Trimming removed 1 base at V and 2 bases at J, with 10 bases between.

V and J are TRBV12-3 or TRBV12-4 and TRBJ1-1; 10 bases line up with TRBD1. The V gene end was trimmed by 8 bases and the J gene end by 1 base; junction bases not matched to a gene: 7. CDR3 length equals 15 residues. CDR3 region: CASGRQGARNTEAFF. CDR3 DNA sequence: TGTGCCAGCGGACGACAGGGGGCTAGGAACACTGAAGCTTTCTTT.

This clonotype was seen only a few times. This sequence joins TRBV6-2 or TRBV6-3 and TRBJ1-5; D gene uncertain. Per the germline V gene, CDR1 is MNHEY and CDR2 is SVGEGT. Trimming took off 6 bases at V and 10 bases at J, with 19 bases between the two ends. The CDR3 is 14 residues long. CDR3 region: CASSPGMAVTPQHF. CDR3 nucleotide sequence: TGTGCCAGCAGCCCGGGGATGGCGGTCACACCCCAGCATTTT.

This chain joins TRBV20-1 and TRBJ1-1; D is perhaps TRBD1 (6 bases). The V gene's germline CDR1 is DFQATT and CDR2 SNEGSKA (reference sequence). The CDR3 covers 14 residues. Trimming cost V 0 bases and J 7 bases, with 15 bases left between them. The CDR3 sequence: CSARDRQVPYEAFF. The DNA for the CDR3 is TGCAGTGCTAGAGATAGACAGGTACCTTATGAAGCTTTCTTT.

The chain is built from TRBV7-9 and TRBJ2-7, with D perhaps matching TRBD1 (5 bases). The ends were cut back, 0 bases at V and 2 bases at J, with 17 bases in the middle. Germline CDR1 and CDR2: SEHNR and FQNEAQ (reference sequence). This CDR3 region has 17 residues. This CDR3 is CASSLATQGPPPYEQYF. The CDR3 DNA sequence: TGTGCCAGCAGCTTAGCCACTCAGGGTCCCCCGCCCTACGAGCAGTACTTC.

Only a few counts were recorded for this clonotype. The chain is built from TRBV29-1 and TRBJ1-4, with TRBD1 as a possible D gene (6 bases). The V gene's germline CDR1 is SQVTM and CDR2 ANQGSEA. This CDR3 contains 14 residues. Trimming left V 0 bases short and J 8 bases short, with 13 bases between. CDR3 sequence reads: CSVEDGGPREKLFF. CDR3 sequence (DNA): TGCAGCGTTGAAGATGGGGGGCCAAGAGAAAAACTGTTTTTT.

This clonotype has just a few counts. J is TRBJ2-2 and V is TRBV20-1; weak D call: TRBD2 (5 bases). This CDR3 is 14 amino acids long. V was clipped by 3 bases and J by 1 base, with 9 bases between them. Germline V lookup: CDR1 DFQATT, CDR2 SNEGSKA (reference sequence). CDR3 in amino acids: CSARASWNTGELFF. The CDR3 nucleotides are TGCAGTGCTAGGGCTAGCTGGAACACCGGGGAGCTGTTTTTT.

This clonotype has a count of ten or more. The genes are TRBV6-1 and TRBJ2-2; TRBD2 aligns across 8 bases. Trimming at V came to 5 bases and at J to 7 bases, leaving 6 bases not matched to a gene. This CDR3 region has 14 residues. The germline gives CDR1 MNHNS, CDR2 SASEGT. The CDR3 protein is CASSRGGENGELFF. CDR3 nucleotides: TGTGCCAGCAGTCGGGGGGGGGAGAACGGGGAGCTGTTTTTT.

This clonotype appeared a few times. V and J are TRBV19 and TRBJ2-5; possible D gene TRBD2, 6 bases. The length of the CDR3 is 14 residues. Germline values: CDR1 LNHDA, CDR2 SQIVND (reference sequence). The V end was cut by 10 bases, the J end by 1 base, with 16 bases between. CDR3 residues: CATNPGGFQETQYF. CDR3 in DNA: TGTGCCACCAATCCTGGGGGGTTCCAAGAGACCCAGTACTTC.

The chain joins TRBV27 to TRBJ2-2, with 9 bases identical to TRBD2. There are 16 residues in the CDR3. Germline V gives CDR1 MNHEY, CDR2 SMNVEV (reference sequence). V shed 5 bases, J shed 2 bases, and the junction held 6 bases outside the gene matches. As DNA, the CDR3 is TGTGCCAGCAGTCCGAGGACTAGCGCCAACACCGGGGAGCTGTTTTTT. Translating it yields CASSPRTSANTGELFF.

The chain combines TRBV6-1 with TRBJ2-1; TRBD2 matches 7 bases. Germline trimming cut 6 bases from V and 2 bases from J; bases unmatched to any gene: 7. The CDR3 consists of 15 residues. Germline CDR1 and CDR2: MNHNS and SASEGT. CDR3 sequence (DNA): TGTGCCAGCAGGAGTAGCGGGCCCACCTACAATGAGCAGTTCTTC. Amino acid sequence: CASRSSGPTYNEQFF.

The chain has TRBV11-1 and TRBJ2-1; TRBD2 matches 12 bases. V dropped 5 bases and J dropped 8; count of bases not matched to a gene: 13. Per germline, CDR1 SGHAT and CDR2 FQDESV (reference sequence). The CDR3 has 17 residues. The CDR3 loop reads CASSQGVRTSGKYEQFF. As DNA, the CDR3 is TGTGCCAGCAGCCAAGGAGTTCGGACTAGCGGGAAGTATGAGCAGTTCTTC.

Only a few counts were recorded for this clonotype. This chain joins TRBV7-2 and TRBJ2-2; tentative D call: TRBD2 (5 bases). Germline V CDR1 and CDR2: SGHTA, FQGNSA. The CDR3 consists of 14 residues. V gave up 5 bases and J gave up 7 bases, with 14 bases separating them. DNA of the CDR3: TGTGCCAGCAGCCCCACTAGTTTCGGCGGGGAGCTGTTTTTT. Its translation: CASSPTSFGGELFF. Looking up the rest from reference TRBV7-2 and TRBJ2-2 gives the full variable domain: GAGVSQSPSNKVTEKGKDVELRCDPISGHTALYWYRQSLGQGLEFLIYFQGNSAPDKSGLPSDRFSAERTGGSVSTLTIQRTQQEDSAVYLCASSPTSFGGELFFGEGSRLTVL.

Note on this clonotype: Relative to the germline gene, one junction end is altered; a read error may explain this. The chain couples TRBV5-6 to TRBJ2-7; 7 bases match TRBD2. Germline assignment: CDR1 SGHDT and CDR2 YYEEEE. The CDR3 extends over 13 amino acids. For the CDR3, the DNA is TGTGCCAGCAGCTTGGGTCGGCGGGAGTATGGAAACTTC. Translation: CASSLGRREYGNF.

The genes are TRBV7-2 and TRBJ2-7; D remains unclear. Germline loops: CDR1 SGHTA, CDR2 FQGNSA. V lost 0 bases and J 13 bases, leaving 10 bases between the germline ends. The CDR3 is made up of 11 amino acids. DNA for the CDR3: TGTGCCAGCAGCTTAGCAGAGGCGTTTTACTTC. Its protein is CASSLAEAFYF.